This T cell receptor (beta chain) was recovered during a study of T cell responses to AZD1222 COVID-19 vaccine. Some clones are missing from TCRdb's copy, which holds only in-frame ones; the method was immunoSEQ multiplex PCR. The table includes 110,000 or so clones, about 86% detected once. The sequence derives from an adult who received the AZD1222 COVID-19 vaccine. Sequenced material: peripheral blood, taken 28 days after the second AZD1222 dose.

CDR3 nucleotides: TGTGCCAGCAGCTGGGTACGGAGGGACACTGAAGCTTTCTTT. Protein sequence: CASSWVRRDTEAFF. This chain joins TRBV7-9 and TRBJ1-1; D is undetermined. The germline gives CDR1 SEHNR, CDR2 FQNEAQ (reference sequence). The CDR3 loop spans 14 amino acids. The V and J ends lost 4 bases and 3 bases respectively, with 12 bases between them.